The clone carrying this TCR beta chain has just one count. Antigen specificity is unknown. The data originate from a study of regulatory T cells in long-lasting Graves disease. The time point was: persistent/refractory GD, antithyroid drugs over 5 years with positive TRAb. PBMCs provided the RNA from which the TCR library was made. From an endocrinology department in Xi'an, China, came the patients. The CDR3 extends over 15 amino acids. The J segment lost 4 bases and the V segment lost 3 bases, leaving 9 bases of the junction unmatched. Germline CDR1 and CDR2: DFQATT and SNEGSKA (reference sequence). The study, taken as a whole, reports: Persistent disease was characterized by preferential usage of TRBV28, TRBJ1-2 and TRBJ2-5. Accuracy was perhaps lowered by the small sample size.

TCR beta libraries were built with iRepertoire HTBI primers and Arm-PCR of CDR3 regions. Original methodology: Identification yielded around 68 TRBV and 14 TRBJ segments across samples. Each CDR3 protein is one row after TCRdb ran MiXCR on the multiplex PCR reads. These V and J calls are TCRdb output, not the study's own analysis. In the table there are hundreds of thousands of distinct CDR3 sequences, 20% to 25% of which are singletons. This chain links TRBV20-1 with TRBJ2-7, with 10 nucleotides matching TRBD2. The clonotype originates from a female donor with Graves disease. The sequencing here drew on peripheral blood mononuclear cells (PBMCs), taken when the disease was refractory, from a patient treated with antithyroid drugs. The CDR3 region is CSASSLAGAGYEQYF. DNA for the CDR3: TGCAGTGCTAGTTCGCTAGCGGGAGCAGGATACGAGCAGTACTTC.